One and the same sample provided the 30 T cell receptor beta chains below, sequenced in a study of control samples from healthy donors and cancer patients (dated by TCRdb to 2020 to 2022). Libraries were made using the immunoSEQ multiplex PCR assay. The clones in this table, taken by TCRdb from immuneACCESS, are in-frame only. Not every clone is retained; where verified, under half of the shortfall comes from an unresolved V gene, and the cause of the rest is unknown. The sample includes around 86,000 clones, with 85% to 90% observed a single time. About 2% of the sample is held by the ten biggest clonotypes. Sequencing was done on a sample of PBMCs. These receptors all come from a woman aged 60 to 75 with head and neck cancer.

The chain is built from TRBV3-1 (or the pseudogene TRBV3-2) and TRBJ2-3; 10 nucleotides align to TRBD2. The V gene's germline CDR1 is LGHDT and CDR2 YNNKEL (reference sequence). This CDR3 has 20 residues. The J segment lost 2 bases and the V segment lost 0 bases, leaving 14 bases of the junction unmatched. CDR3 in amino acids: CASSQDLIRLAGDNTDTQYF. CDR3 nucleotides: TGTGCCAGCAGCCAAGATCTCATTAGGCTAGCGGGAGATAACACAGATACGCAGTATTTT.

This clone has a handful of counts. The chain carries TRBV3-1 (or the pseudogene TRBV3-2) and TRBJ2-3; 10 bases are a match to TRBD1. The CDR3 consists of 17 residues. Germline assignment: CDR1 LGHDT and CDR2 YNNKEL (reference sequence). V shed 10 bases, J shed 1 base, and the junction held 14 bases outside the gene matches. CDR3 nucleotides: TGTGCCACCGGACAGGGGGATCGGGTGTACCGCACAGATACGCAGTATTTT. This encodes CATGQGDRVYRTDTQYF.

The rearrangement joins TRBV2 to TRBJ2-7; TRBD1 matches at 9 bases. J gave up 9 bases and V 9 bases, and 18 bases lay outside the gene matches. The CDR3 loop spans 15 amino acids. Germline CDR1 reads SNHLY; CDR2 reads FYNNEI. Here the CDR3 reads CASRQETGGSQRQYF. The CDR3 nucleotides are TGTGCCAGTCGTCAAGAAACAGGGGGCAGCCAGCGGCAGTACTTC.

This clone was counted a single time. This chain connects TRBV4-1 to TRBJ2-1; 8 bases are a match to TRBD1. This CDR3 spans 14 amino acids. In germline, CDR1 is MGHRA, CDR2 YSYEKL. J was trimmed by 3 bases and V by 5 bases; bases with no gene match: 3. Here the CDR3 reads CASSRQGYYNEQFF. CDR3 nucleotide sequence: TGCGCCAGCAGCAGACAGGGGTACTACAATGAGCAGTTCTTC.

Turning to this clone: Other DNA sequences in this sample translate to the same CDR3. This chain uses TRBV19 with TRBJ2-3, with D unresolved. There are 11 residues in the CDR3. With 3 bases removed from V and 6 bases from J, the gap between germline ends came to 4 bases. Looked up from germline, CDR1 is LNHDA and CDR2 is SQIVND (reference sequence). This CDR3 reads CASSIADTQYF. The CDR3 DNA reads as TGTGCCAGTAGTATCGCGGATACGCAGTATTTT.

This sequence joins TRBV7-3 and TRBJ2-4; 7 bases are a match to TRBD2. The CDR3 has 14 residues. The germline gives CDR1 SGHTA, CDR2 FQGTGA. V shed 3 bases and J 3 bases; nucleotides not matched to a gene: 2. Here the CDR3 DNA reads TGTGCCAGCAGCTTTCCGGGGGGCAAAAACATTCAGTACTTC. It encodes CASSFPGGKNIQYF. The full variable domain, its missing parts supplied by reference TRBV7-3 and TRBJ2-4, is GAGVSQTPSNKVTEKGKYVELRCDPISGHTALYWYRQSLGQGPEFLIYFQGTGAADDSGLPNDRFFAVRPEGSVSTLKIQRTERGDSAVYLCASSFPGGKNIQYFGAGTRLSVL.

This chain joins TRBV4-1 and TRBJ1-2, with D unresolved. Germline CDR1 is MGHRA and CDR2 is YSYEKL. The CDR3 consists of 15 residues. V was clipped by 3 bases and J by 0 bases, with 11 bases between them. The CDR3 nucleotides read TGCGCCAGCAGCCAGGGTGGGTTGACTAACTATGGCTACACCTTC. Its protein is CASSQGGLTNYGYTF.

The V gene is TRBV28, the J gene TRBJ2-7, with a tentative D call TRBD1 (6 bases). V lost 9 bases and J lost 4, with 22 bases in between. Germline assignment: CDR1 MDHEN and CDR2 SYDVKM. CDR3 size: 15 residues. CDR3 protein: CASNTGTLFLYEQYF. CDR3 bases: TGTGCCAGTAATACAGGGACCCTATTTCTTTACGAGCAGTACTTC. Full variable domain (rest looked up from reference TRBV28 and TRBJ2-7): DVKVTQSSRYLVKRTGEKVFLECVQDMDHENMFWYRQDPGLGLRLIYFSYDVKMKEKGDIPEGYSVSREKKERFSLILESASTNQTSMYLCASNTGTLFLYEQYFGPGTRLTVT.

This CDR3 reads CASSERTGNQPQHF. Written as DNA, the CDR3 is TGTGCCAGCAGTGAGCGGACAGGGAATCAGCCCCAGCATTTT. V and J are TRBV2 and TRBJ1-5, with TRBD1 identical over 8 bases. Germline V gene data show CDR1 as SNHLY and CDR2 as FYNNEI. CDR3 length: 14 residues. V gave up 3 bases and J gave up 4 bases; unmatched junction bases: 2.

The rearrangement links TRBV27 to TRBJ2-1; 12 positions agree with TRBD2. CDR1 is MNHEY and CDR2 is SMNVEV in the germline V gene (reference sequence). The junction had 29 bases not matched to a gene; V was cut back by 8 bases and J by 15 bases. The CDR3 has 19 residues. CDR3 bases: TGTGCCAGCTTAACGCTAGCGGGAGGGCCTTCTACAATGAGTGCACCCCTGTTCTTC. Encoded protein: CASLTLAGGPSTMSAPLFF.

This clone was recorded once. The chain combines TRBV7-3 with TRBJ2-5; D could derive from TRBD1 or TRBD2 (6 bases each). Germline CDR1 is SGHTA and CDR2 is FQGTGA. CDR3 size: 14 residues. Trimming took off 4 bases at V and 4 bases at J, with 13 bases between the two ends. The CDR3 reads CASSSKGGPETQYF. The DNA of the CDR3 is TGTGCCAGCAGCTCGAAGGGGGGCCCAGAGACCCAGTACTTC.

The rearrangement joins TRBV24-1 to TRBJ2-1, with a weak D call TRBD2 (5 bases). The CDR3 sequence is 16 residues long. Between the trimmed V and J ends, which lost 2 bases and 3 bases, there was a span of 13 bases. CDR1 and CDR2 from the germline V gene are KGHDR and SFDVKD. CDR3 DNA: TGTGCCACCAGTGATTCTGGGGTAGGACTCTACAATGAGCAGTTCTTC. Its protein is CATSDSGVGLYNEQFF.

The chain employs TRBV5-4 and TRBJ2-3; 9 nucleotides line up with TRBD2. V was pared by 0 bases and J by 0 bases, with 8 bases of the junction left unmatched. The CDR3 is 18 residues long. Germline CDR1 SGHNT, CDR2 YYREEE (reference sequence). CDR3 DNA sequence: TGTGCCAGCAGCTTGGTTCCTAGCGGGATGACTAGCACAGATACGCAGTATTTT. The encoded protein is CASSLVPSGMTSTDTQYF.

This clone has only one observation. The rearrangement links TRBV9 to TRBJ2-7, with TRBD1 matching 7 bases. The CDR3 runs 13 residues. Germline-derived CDR1 and CDR2 are SGDLS and YYNGEE. The J segment lost 3 bases and the V segment lost 4 bases, leaving 4 bases of the junction unmatched. CDR3 residues: CASSTRQGYEQYF. The DNA of the CDR3 is TGTGCCAGCAGCACACGACAGGGCTACGAGCAGTACTTC.

The V call is TRBV27, the J call TRBJ1-6, with 10 bases lining up with TRBD1. The J segment lost 9 bases and the V segment lost 5 bases, leaving 13 bases of the junction unmatched. CDR1 is MNHEY, CDR2 SMNVEV, per germline (reference sequence). CDR3 length: 17 residues. The CDR3, as DNA: TGTGCCAGCAGTCCGCTATTTCCGGGACAGGGGACTTCACCCCTCCACTTT. Protein: CASSPLFPGQGTSPLHF.

This sequence joins TRBV6-5 and TRBJ1-1; unclear D gene. In germline, CDR1 is MNHEY, CDR2 SVGAGI. The CDR3 is 14 residues long. V dropped 0 bases and J dropped 4 bases, with 9 bases sitting between them. CDR3 residues: CASSYSIVGTEAFF. In DNA form, the CDR3 reads TGTGCCAGCAGTTACTCGATAGTGGGCACTGAAGCTTTCTTT.

The chain carries TRBV6-6 and TRBJ2-1; 9 nucleotides match TRBD1. The CDR3 length is 17 residues. In germline, CDR1 is MNHNY, CDR2 SVGAGI (reference sequence). V dropped 5 bases and J dropped 7; count of bases not matched to a gene: 15. The CDR3 nucleotides read TGTGCCAGCAGTCCTACTAACATCGGGACAGGGAGTAATGAGCAGTTCTTC. This sequence encodes CASSPTNIGTGSNEQFF.

This clone has more than one count but fewer than ten. This chain connects TRBV24-1 to TRBJ2-3; TRBD2 aligns across 10 bases. After removal of 1 base from V and 3 bases from J, the junction contained 6 bases not matched to a gene. Germline CDR1 is KGHDR and CDR2 is SFDVKD. This CDR3 comprises 17 residues. The CDR3 is CATSDFWASGSTDTQYF. The DNA of the CDR3 is TGTGCCACCAGTGATTTCTGGGCTAGCGGGAGTACAGATACGCAGTATTTT.

V and J are TRBV12-5 and TRBJ2-2; D remains unclear. Trimming took 3 bases from V and 4 from J, leaving 9 bases between them. Per germline, CDR1 LGHNT and CDR2 FRNRAP. There are 14 residues in the CDR3. The CDR3 DNA reads TGTGCTAGTGGTTTTGGTGTGTCCACCGGGGAGCTGTTTTTT. The encoded protein is CASGFGVSTGELFF.

The rearrangement uses TRBV2 and TRBJ2-5; D unclear. V dropped 1 base and J dropped 3 bases, with 12 bases sitting between them. The germline gives CDR1 SNHLY, CDR2 FYNNEI. This CDR3 has 15 amino acids. In nucleotides, the CDR3 is TGTGCCAGCAGTGAAGTTCGGCTAGGGAAAGAGACCCAGTACTTC. Translating it yields CASSEVRLGKETQYF.

The chain joins TRBV7-9 to TRBJ1-1; a possible D gene is TRBD1 (6 bases). With 1 base removed from V and 4 bases from J, the gap between germline ends came to 10 bases. CDR3 length equals 14 residues. Germline CDR1 is SEHNR and CDR2 is FQNEAQ (reference sequence). The CDR3 protein is CASSLDWGATEAFF. CDR3 in DNA: TGTGCCAGCAGCTTAGACTGGGGGGCCACTGAAGCTTTCTTT. Full variable domain (remainder filled in from reference TRBV7-9 and TRBJ1-1): DTGVSQNPRHKITKRGQNVTFRCDPISEHNRLYWYRQTLGQGPEFLTYFQNEAQLEKSRLLSDRFSAERPKGSFSTLEIQRTEQGDSAMYLCASSLDWGATEAFFGQGTRLTVV.

The chain joins TRBV5-1 to TRBJ2-3; D is unresolved. This CDR3 has 13 residues. V was pared by 7 bases and J by 4 bases, with 13 bases between. Germline CDR1 and CDR2: SGHRS and YFSETQ. The CDR3 loop reads CASSDMGSDTQYF. CDR3 nucleotides: TGCGCCAGCTCCGACATGGGGTCAGATACGCAGTATTTT.

The chain has TRBV5-1 and TRBJ2-5; D is possibly TRBD1 (5 bases). V lost 4 bases and J lost 3, with 25 bases in between. Looked up from germline, CDR1 is SGHRS and CDR2 is YFSETQ. The CDR3 spans 18 residues. The chain's CDR3 is CASSLSILGRVGEETQYF. CDR3 nucleotides: TGCGCCAGCAGCCTATCCATTTTGGGCAGGGTAGGGGAAGAGACCCAGTACTTC. Drawing the rest from reference TRBV5-1 and TRBJ2-5, the complete variable domain is KAGVTQTPRYLIKTRGQQVTLSCSPISGHRSVSWYQQTPGQGLQFLFEYFSETQRNKGNFPGRFSGRQFSNSRSEMNVSTLELGDSALYLCASSLSILGRVGEETQYFGPGTRLLVL.

The chain couples TRBV5-5 to TRBJ1-2; D gene uncertain. The CDR3 loop spans 18 amino acids. V lost 2 bases to trimming and J lost 4 bases, with 24 bases between them. The germline V gene encodes CDR1 SGHKS and CDR2 YYEKEE (reference sequence). CDR3 sequence: CASSLHLSTARDSYGYTF. CDR3 coding DNA: TGTGCCAGCAGCTTACACCTTAGCACAGCGAGAGATAGCTATGGCTACACCTTC. Using reference TRBV5-5 and TRBJ1-2 for the parts outside the CDR3, the full variable domain is DAGVTQSPTHLIKTRGQQVTLRCSPISGHKSVSWYQQVLGQGPQFIFQYYEKEERGRGNFPDRFSARQFPNYSSELNVNALLLGDSALYLCASSLHLSTARDSYGYTFGSGTRLTVV.

A single count supports this clone. This sequence joins TRBV28 and TRBJ1-6, with 8 bases matching TRBD1. Trimming cost V 7 bases and J 7 bases; bases outside gene matches: 9. The germline CDR1 and CDR2 sequences are MDHEN and SYDVKM. The CDR3 length is 15 residues. Here the CDR3 DNA reads TGTGCCAGCAAACTGCCGGGACAGGCGAATTCACCCCTCCACTTT. It encodes CASKLPGQANSPLHF.

This chain uses TRBV19 with TRBJ1-2, with a tentative D call TRBD1 (5 bases). Germline CDR1 and CDR2: LNHDA and SQIVND (reference sequence). There are 13 residues in the CDR3. The V gene lost 7 bases and the J gene lost 8 bases, with 17 bases spanning the gap. This CDR3 reads CASKRQGEFGYTF. The CDR3 region has the DNA TGTGCCAGTAAAAGGCAGGGTGAATTCGGCTACACCTTC.

The genes are TRBV9 and TRBJ2-7; TRBD1 agrees at 9 bases. With V trimmed by 4 bases and J by 6 bases, 11 bases remained unmatched. There are 15 residues in the CDR3. Germline V lookup: CDR1 SGDLS, CDR2 YYNGEE. The CDR3 bases are TGTGCCAGCAGCCCAGGGACAGGGCAAAGGGGCGAGCAGTACTTC. Protein: CASSPGTGQRGEQYF.

V is TRBV20-1 and J is TRBJ2-3, with 12 bases lining up with TRBD2. CDR3 size: 18 residues. Germline V lookup: CDR1 DFQATT, CDR2 SNEGSKA (reference sequence). Trimming at V came to 3 bases and at J to 1 base, leaving 11 bases not matched to a gene. The DNA of the CDR3 is TGCAGTGCTAGTCGCGCTAGCGGGAGGGCCGGGGGCACAGATACGCAGTATTTT. It translates to CSASRASGRAGGTDTQYF.

This clone has only one observation. The J gene is TRBJ2-7, the V gene TRBV6-5, with 8 bases fitting TRBD2. The CDR3 loop spans 15 amino acids. Germline values: CDR1 MNHEY, CDR2 SVGAGI. The V and J ends lost 7 bases and 2 bases, in that order; junction bases with no gene match: 10. The DNA for the CDR3 is TGTGCCAGCACCCCAGTGGCTAGCGGGCCCTACGAGCAGTACTTC. Its protein is CASTPVASGPYEQYF.

DNA of the CDR3: TGTGCCAGCAGAGTAGGGGGAAACTCACCCCTCCACTTT. As protein: CASRVGGNSPLHF. This chain joins TRBV6-5 and TRBJ1-6; D is perhaps TRBD1 (6 bases). CDR1 is MNHEY, CDR2 SVGAGI, per germline. V lost 6 bases and J 10 bases, leaving 13 bases between the germline ends. The CDR3 is made up of 13 amino acids.